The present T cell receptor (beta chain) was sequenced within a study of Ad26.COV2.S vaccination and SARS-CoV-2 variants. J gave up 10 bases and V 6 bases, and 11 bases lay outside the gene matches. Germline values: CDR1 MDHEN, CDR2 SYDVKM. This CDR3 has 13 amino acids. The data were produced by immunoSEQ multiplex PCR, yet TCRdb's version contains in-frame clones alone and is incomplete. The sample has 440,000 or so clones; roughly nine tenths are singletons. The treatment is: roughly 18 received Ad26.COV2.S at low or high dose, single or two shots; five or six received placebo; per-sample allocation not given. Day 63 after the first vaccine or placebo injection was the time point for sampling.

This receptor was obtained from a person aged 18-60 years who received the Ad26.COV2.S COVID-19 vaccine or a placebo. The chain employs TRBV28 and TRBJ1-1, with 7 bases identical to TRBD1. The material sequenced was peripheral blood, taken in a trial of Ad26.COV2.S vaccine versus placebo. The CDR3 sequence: CASRPGTAIPAFF. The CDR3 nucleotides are TGTGCCAGCAGGCCCGGGACAGCAATTCCAGCTTTCTTT.